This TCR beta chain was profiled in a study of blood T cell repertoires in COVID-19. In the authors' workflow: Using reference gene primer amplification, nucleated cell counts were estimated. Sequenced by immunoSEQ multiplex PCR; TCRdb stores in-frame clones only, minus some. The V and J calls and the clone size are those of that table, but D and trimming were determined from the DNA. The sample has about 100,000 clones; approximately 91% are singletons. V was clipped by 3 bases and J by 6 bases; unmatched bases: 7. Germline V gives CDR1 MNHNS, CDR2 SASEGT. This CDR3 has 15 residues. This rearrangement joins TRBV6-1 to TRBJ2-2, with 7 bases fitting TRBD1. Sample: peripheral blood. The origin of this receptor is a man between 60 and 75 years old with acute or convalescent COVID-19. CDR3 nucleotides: TGTGCCAGCAGTGAGTCGACAGGGATCCCCGGGGAGCTGTTTTTT. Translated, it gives CASSESTGIPGELFF.